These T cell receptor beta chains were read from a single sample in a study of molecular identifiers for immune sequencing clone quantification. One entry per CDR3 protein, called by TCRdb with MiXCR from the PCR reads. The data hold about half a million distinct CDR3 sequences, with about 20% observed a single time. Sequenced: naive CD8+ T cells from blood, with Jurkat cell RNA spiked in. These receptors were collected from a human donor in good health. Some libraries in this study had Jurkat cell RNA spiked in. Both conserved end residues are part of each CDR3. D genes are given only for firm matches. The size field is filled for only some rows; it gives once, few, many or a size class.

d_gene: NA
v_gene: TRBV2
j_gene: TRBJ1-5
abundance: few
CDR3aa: CASRKPGAGGNQPQHF
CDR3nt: TGTGCCAGCAGGAAGCCGGGGGCTGGAGGCAATCAGCCCCAGCATTTT

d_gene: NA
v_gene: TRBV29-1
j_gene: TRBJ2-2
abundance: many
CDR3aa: CSVDRESTGELFF
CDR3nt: TGCAGCGTCGACAGAGAGTCGACCGGGGAGCTGTTTTTT

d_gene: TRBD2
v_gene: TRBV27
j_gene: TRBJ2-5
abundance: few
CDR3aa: CASSLGGLGSGKETQYF
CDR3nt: TGTGCCAGCAGTTTAGGGGGCCTTGGTAGCGGGAAAGAGACCCAGTACTTC

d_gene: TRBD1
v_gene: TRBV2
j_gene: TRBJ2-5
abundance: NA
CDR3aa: CASSGTVDRADAETQYF
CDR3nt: TGTGCCAGCAGTGGAACTGTGGACAGGGCTGACGCGGAGACCCAGTACTTC

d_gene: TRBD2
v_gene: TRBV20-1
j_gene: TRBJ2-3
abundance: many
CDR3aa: CSARDGSGGTDTQYF
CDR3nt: TGCAGTGCTAGAGATGGTAGCGGGGGCACAGATACGCAGTATTTT

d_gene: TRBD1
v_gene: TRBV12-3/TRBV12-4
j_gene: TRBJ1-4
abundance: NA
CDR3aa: CATRTGLNGKLFF
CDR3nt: TGTGCCACGCGGACAGGGTTGAATGGAAAACTGTTTTTT

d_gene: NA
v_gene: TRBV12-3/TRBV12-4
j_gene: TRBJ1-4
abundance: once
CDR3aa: CASRTSTNEKLFF
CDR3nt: TGTGCCAGCAGAACATCAACTAATGAAAAACTGTTTTTT

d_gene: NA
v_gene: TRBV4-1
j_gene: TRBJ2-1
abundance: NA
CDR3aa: CASSQDPGRYNEQFF
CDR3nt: TGCGCCAGCAGCCAAGATCCGGGCCGGTACAATGAGCAGTTCTTC

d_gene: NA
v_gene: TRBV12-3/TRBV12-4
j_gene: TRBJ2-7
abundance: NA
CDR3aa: CASSLEGLEGYEQYF
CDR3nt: TGTGCCAGCAGTCTAGAGGGTTTGGAGGGTTACGAGCAGTACTTC

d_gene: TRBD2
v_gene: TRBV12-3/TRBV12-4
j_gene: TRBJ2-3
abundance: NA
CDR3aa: CASSPRVTSGSADTQYF
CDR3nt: TGTGCCAGCAGTCCCCGTGTGACTAGCGGGAGTGCAGATACGCAGTATTTT

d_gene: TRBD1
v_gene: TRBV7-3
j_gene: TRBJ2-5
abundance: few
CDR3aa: CASSLGQGAEETQYF
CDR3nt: TGTGCCAGCAGCCTAGGACAGGGGGCAGAAGAGACCCAGTACTTC

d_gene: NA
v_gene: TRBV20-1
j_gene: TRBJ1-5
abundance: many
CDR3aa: CSARDLVRDSNQPQHF
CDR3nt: TGCAGTGCTAGAGATCTTGTCAGGGATAGCAATCAGCCCCAGCATTTT

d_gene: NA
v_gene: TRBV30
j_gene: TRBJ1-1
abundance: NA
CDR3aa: CAWSVPAPPQGMNTEAFF
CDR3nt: TGTGCCTGGAGTGTACCCGCCCCACCTCAAGGGATGAACACTGAAGCTTTCTTT

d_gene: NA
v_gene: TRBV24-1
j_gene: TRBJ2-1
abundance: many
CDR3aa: CATSDLGGTTPNEQFF
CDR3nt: TGTGCCACCAGTGATTTGGGAGGGACAACCCCTAATGAGCAGTTCTTC

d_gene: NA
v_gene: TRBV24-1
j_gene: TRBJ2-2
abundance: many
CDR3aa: CATSDSPPTGWNTGELFF
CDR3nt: TGTGCCACCAGTGATTCACCCCCGACAGGTTGGAACACCGGGGAGCTGTTTTTT

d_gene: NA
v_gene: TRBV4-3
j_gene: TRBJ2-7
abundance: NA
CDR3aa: CASSPVRGGGHEQYF
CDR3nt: TGCGCCAGCAGCCCTGTCCGGGGAGGAGGCCACGAGCAGTACTTC

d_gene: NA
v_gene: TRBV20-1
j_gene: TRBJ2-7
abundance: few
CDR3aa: CSATVVGGHYEQYF
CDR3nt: TGCAGTGCTACCGTGGTAGGGGGGCACTACGAGCAGTACTTC

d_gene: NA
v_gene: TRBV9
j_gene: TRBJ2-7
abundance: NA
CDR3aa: CASSAVGGFSYEQYF
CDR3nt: TGTGCCAGCAGCGCGGTAGGAGGGTTCTCCTACGAGCAGTACTTC

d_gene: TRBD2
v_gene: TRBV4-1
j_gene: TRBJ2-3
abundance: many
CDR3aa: CASSHLLAGPTDTQYF
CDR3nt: TGCGCCAGCAGCCACTTACTAGCGGGGCCCACAGATACGCAGTATTTT

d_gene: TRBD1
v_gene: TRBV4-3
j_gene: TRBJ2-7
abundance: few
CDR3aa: CASSQESRGTGDYEQYF
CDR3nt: TGCGCCAGCAGCCAAGAAAGTCGGGGGACAGGGGACTACGAGCAGTACTTC